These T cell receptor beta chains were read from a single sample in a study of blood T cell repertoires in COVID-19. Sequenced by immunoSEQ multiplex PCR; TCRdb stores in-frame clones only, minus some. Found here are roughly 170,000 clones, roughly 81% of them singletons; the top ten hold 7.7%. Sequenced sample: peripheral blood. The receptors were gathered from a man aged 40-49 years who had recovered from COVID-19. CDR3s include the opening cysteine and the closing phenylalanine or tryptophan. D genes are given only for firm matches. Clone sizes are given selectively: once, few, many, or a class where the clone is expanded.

CDR3 DNA: TGTGCCACCAGTGATCCCGGGACAGGGAATGGCTACACCTTC
CDR3 protein: CATSDPGTGNGYTF
D gene: TRBD1
clone size: .
J gene: TRBJ1-2
CDR3 length: 14
V gene: TRBV24-1

CDR3 DNA: TGTGCCAGCAGCAAAGACAGGGGGCAAGAGCAGTTCTTC
CDR3 protein: CASSKDRGQEQFF
D gene: TRBD1
clone size: .
J gene: TRBJ2-1
CDR3 length: 13
V gene: TRBV7-2

CDR3 DNA: TGTGCCAGCAGCCCCTCGGGACTAGCGGGGGGTCCCAACAATGAGCAGTTCTTC
CDR3 protein: CASSPSGLAGGPNNEQFF
D gene: TRBD2
clone size: once
J gene: TRBJ2-1
CDR3 length: 18
V gene: TRBV4-2

CDR3 DNA: TGTGCCAGCAGCTTAGGGAGGGAGACCCAGTACTTC
CDR3 protein: CASSLGRETQYF
D gene: .
clone size: .
J gene: TRBJ2-5
CDR3 length: 12
V gene: TRBV13

CDR3 DNA: TGTGCCAGCAGCTTTGAGGGATCACCCCTCCACTTT
CDR3 protein: CASSFEGSPLHF
D gene: .
clone size: few
J gene: TRBJ1-6
CDR3 length: 12
V gene: TRBV7-9

CDR3 DNA: TGTGCCAGCAGTCCCTTAGTAAACCTCAATGAGCAGTTCTTC
CDR3 protein: CASSPLVNLNEQFF
D gene: .
clone size: .
J gene: TRBJ2-1
CDR3 length: 14
V gene: TRBV27

CDR3 DNA: TGTGCCAGCAGCCAAGTAGTCTCTGGGGCCAACGTCCTGACTTTC
CDR3 protein: CASSQVVSGANVLTF
D gene: .
clone size: few
J gene: TRBJ2-6
CDR3 length: 15
V gene: TRBV7-9

CDR3 DNA: TGTGCCAGCAGCCAAGAAGGGGGTAGGGGGAGGGCCTACGAGCAGTACTTC
CDR3 protein: CASSQEGGRGRAYEQYF
D gene: .
clone size: .
J gene: TRBJ2-7
CDR3 length: 17
V gene: TRBV3-1/TRBV3-2

CDR3 DNA: TGTGCCAGCAGCTTAAGGGGGGGCGCGGATGAAAAACTGTTTTTT
CDR3 protein: CASSLRGGADEKLFF
D gene: .
clone size: .
J gene: TRBJ1-4
CDR3 length: 15
V gene: TRBV7-9

CDR3 DNA: TGTGCCATCAGCAGGGACAGGGTCACTGAAGCTTTCTTT
CDR3 protein: CAISRDRVTEAFF
D gene: TRBD1
clone size: .
J gene: TRBJ1-1
CDR3 length: 13
V gene: TRBV10-3

CDR3 DNA: TGCGCCAGCAGTGATTCCGCTCATGGCAGCTCTGGAAACACCATATATTTT
CDR3 protein: CASSDSAHGSSGNTIYF
D gene: .
clone size: .
J gene: TRBJ1-3
CDR3 length: 17
V gene: TRBV10-2

CDR3 DNA: TGTGCCAGCAGCTTGGGGGGGAACAGGGGGCGCTTTCATGGCTACACCTTC
CDR3 protein: CASSLGGNRGRFHGYTF
D gene: TRBD1
clone size: .
J gene: TRBJ1-2
CDR3 length: 17
V gene: TRBV5-8

CDR3 DNA: TGTGCCAGCAGTCAAGGACAAACTAACTATGGCTACACCTTC
CDR3 protein: CASSQGQTNYGYTF
D gene: .
clone size: .
J gene: TRBJ1-2
CDR3 length: 14
V gene: TRBV28

CDR3 DNA: TGTGCCTCCCGGACAGCCGGCTACGAGCAGTACTTC
CDR3 protein: CASRTAGYEQYF
D gene: .
clone size: .
J gene: TRBJ2-7
CDR3 length: 12
V gene: TRBV30

CDR3 DNA: TGTGCCCAGCGGGGGGCGGGGATCGGGGAGCTGTTTTTT
CDR3 protein: CAQRGAGIGELFF
D gene: TRBD2
clone size: .
J gene: TRBJ2-2
CDR3 length: 13
V gene: TRBV30

CDR3 DNA: TGTGCCAGTGGGGACGGGGGGGCTGAAAAACTGTTTTTT
CDR3 protein: CASGDGGAEKLFF
D gene: .
clone size: .
J gene: TRBJ1-4
CDR3 length: 13
V gene: TRBV27

CDR3 DNA: TGTGCCAGCAGTTTAACTAGCGAACAAGAGACCCAGTACTTC
CDR3 protein: CASSLTSEQETQYF
D gene: TRBD2
clone size: .
J gene: TRBJ2-5
CDR3 length: 14
V gene: TRBV28

CDR3 DNA: TGTGCCAGCAGCTTGGCCGGCCGGTTTATTGGGACAGGGGGCACCGGGGAGCTGTTTTTT
CDR3 protein: CASSLAGRFIGTGGTGELFF
D gene: TRBD1
clone size: .
J gene: TRBJ2-2
CDR3 length: 20
V gene: TRBV5-8

CDR3 DNA: TGTGCCACCAGCCCGGGAGTCTACTACGAGCAGTACTTC
CDR3 protein: CATSPGVYYEQYF
D gene: .
clone size: .
J gene: TRBJ2-7
CDR3 length: 13
V gene: TRBV15

CDR3 DNA: TGTGCCAGCAGAGAGAGGCGGGGCTACACCTTC
CDR3 protein: CASRERRGYTF
D gene: .
clone size: .
J gene: TRBJ1-2
CDR3 length: 11
V gene: TRBV12-3/TRBV12-4

CDR3 DNA: TGTGCCAGCAGGGGACTAGTACGGAATGAGCAGTTCTTC
CDR3 protein: CASRGLVRNEQFF
D gene: TRBD2
clone size: .
J gene: TRBJ2-1
CDR3 length: 13
V gene: TRBV7-6

CDR3 DNA: TGCAGTGCTAGTTCGGCTAGCCGAATATCCTACGAGCAGTACTTC
CDR3 protein: CSASSASRISYEQYF
D gene: .
clone size: once
J gene: TRBJ2-7
CDR3 length: 15
V gene: TRBV20-1

CDR3 DNA: TGTGCCAGCAGCCACCGAGGGCGGGAGGGCTACGAGCAGTACTTC
CDR3 protein: CASSHRGREGYEQYF
D gene: TRBD2
clone size: .
J gene: TRBJ2-7
CDR3 length: 15
V gene: TRBV4-2

CDR3 DNA: TGTGCCACCTCTGGGGGTCTGGGACTCTCCTTGGGAGATACGCAGTATTTT
CDR3 protein: CATSGGLGLSLGDTQYF
D gene: .
clone size: .
J gene: TRBJ2-3
CDR3 length: 17
V gene: TRBV24-1

CDR3 DNA: TGTGCCAGCAGCTTGGGAGGTCTCAACTATGGCTACACCTTC
CDR3 protein: CASSLGGLNYGYTF
D gene: .
clone size: .
J gene: TRBJ1-2
CDR3 length: 14
V gene: TRBV5-4

CDR3 DNA: TGTGCCACCAGTGATCTGACAGAAGAGACCCAGTACTTC
CDR3 protein: CATSDLTEETQYF
D gene: .
clone size: .
J gene: TRBJ2-5
CDR3 length: 13
V gene: TRBV24-1

CDR3 DNA: TGTGCCAGCAGCCAACCTTTAGCGGGGGGTAGTGAGCAGTTCTTC
CDR3 protein: CASSQPLAGGSEQFF
D gene: TRBD2
clone size: .
J gene: TRBJ2-1
CDR3 length: 15
V gene: TRBV4-2

CDR3 DNA: TGCAGCGCTGGACAGGGGGTCTACGGCTACACCTTC
CDR3 protein: CSAGQGVYGYTF
D gene: TRBD1
clone size: .
J gene: TRBJ1-2
CDR3 length: 12
V gene: TRBV29-1

CDR3 DNA: TGTGCCAGCAGTTACTCGACGGGTCTAGCGGCCTACGAGCAGTACTTC
CDR3 protein: CASSYSTGLAAYEQYF
D gene: TRBD2
clone size: .
J gene: TRBJ2-7
CDR3 length: 16
V gene: TRBV6-6

CDR3 DNA: TGTGCCAGCAGTTACAGTCGGACCCCGGGGAACATTCAGTACTTC
CDR3 protein: CASSYSRTPGNIQYF
D gene: .
clone size: once
J gene: TRBJ2-4
CDR3 length: 15
V gene: TRBV6-5

CDR3 DNA: TGTGCCAGCAGCCAGCGGATCACCGGGGAGCTGTTTTTT
CDR3 protein: CASSQRITGELFF
D gene: .
clone size: few
J gene: TRBJ2-2
CDR3 length: 13
V gene: TRBV5-6

CDR3 DNA: TGTGCCAGCAGTTTAGTTGGCAATGAAGCTTTCTTT
CDR3 protein: CASSLVGNEAFF
D gene: .
clone size: .
J gene: TRBJ1-1
CDR3 length: 12
V gene: TRBV27

CDR3 DNA: TGTGCCAGTAGTCGGGGCAACGGACTAGCGGGATACTACGAGCAGTACTTC
CDR3 protein: CASSRGNGLAGYYEQYF
D gene: TRBD2
clone size: .
J gene: TRBJ2-7
CDR3 length: 17
V gene: TRBV19

CDR3 DNA: TGCGCCAGCAGCCTCGGGGCCCAGGGGGGCGAGCAGTACTTC
CDR3 protein: CASSLGAQGGEQYF
D gene: .
clone size: .
J gene: TRBJ2-7
CDR3 length: 14
V gene: TRBV4-3

CDR3 DNA: TGTGCCAGCGGCGGACAGGATAATGAAAAACTGTTTTTT
CDR3 protein: CASGGQDNEKLFF
D gene: TRBD1
clone size: .
J gene: TRBJ1-4
CDR3 length: 13
V gene: TRBV5-4

CDR3 DNA: TGTGCCAGCAGCCAAGAAGGGGTCTTAGCTAACTATGGCTACACCTTC
CDR3 protein: CASSQEGVLANYGYTF
D gene: .
clone size: .
J gene: TRBJ1-2
CDR3 length: 16
V gene: TRBV4-2

CDR3 DNA: TGTGCCAGCAGCCCCGCCGGACTAGCGGGGGGGAATGAGCAGTTCTTC
CDR3 protein: CASSPAGLAGGNEQFF
D gene: TRBD2
clone size: .
J gene: TRBJ2-1
CDR3 length: 16
V gene: TRBV7-3

CDR3 DNA: TGTGCCAGCAGCTTGGGCAGTTTGAACACTGAAGCTTTCTTT
CDR3 protein: CASSLGSLNTEAFF
D gene: .
clone size: .
J gene: TRBJ1-1
CDR3 length: 14
V gene: TRBV7-9

CDR3 DNA: TGTGCCACCTCAGCCAGGGGGCTAAACAATGAGCAGTTCTTC
CDR3 protein: CATSARGLNNEQFF
D gene: TRBD1
clone size: once
J gene: TRBJ2-1
CDR3 length: 14
V gene: TRBV24-1

CDR3 DNA: TGTGCCAGCAGTCCGCCGACAGGGGGACCTCTCTCCTACGAGCAGTACTTC
CDR3 protein: CASSPPTGGPLSYEQYF
D gene: TRBD1
clone size: .
J gene: TRBJ2-7
CDR3 length: 17
V gene: TRBV28

CDR3 DNA: TGTGCCAGCAGCGCGGGACTACACAATGAGCAGTTCTTC
CDR3 protein: CASSAGLHNEQFF
D gene: TRBD2
clone size: .
J gene: TRBJ2-1
CDR3 length: 13
V gene: TRBV5-4

CDR3 DNA: TGTGCCAGCAGCTTGGGGGGGACAGGCTATCCTCTTAGCAATCAGCCCCAGCATTTT
CDR3 protein: CASSLGGTGYPLSNQPQHF
D gene: TRBD1
clone size: .
J gene: TRBJ1-5
CDR3 length: 19
V gene: TRBV5-5

CDR3 DNA: TGTGCCAGCAGCTCGGACAGGGTTGGAGAGACCCAGTACTTC
CDR3 protein: CASSSDRVGETQYF
D gene: TRBD1
clone size: .
J gene: TRBJ2-5
CDR3 length: 14
V gene: TRBV11-2

CDR3 DNA: TGTGCCAGTAGCCGCCGGGACAGTCTAAATGAAAAACTGTTTTTT
CDR3 protein: CASSRRDSLNEKLFF
D gene: TRBD1
clone size: .
J gene: TRBJ1-4
CDR3 length: 15
V gene: TRBV7-9

CDR3 DNA: TGTGCCAGCAGTGACTCGTGGCAGGGGGCCCGGGAGACCCAGTACTTC
CDR3 protein: CASSDSWQGARETQYF
D gene: TRBD1
clone size: .
J gene: TRBJ2-5
CDR3 length: 16
V gene: TRBV6-4

CDR3 DNA: TGTGCCACCTCCCGTTACGGGACAAGGAACACCGGGGAGCTGTTTTTT
CDR3 protein: CATSRYGTRNTGELFF
D gene: .
clone size: .
J gene: TRBJ2-2
CDR3 length: 16
V gene: TRBV24-1

CDR3 DNA: TGTGCCAGTAGTATTGAGGAGGACTATGGCTACACCTTC
CDR3 protein: CASSIEEDYGYTF
D gene: .
clone size: .
J gene: TRBJ1-2
CDR3 length: 13
V gene: TRBV19

CDR3 DNA: TGTGCCAGCAGTTCGTCTGGACAGGGGGTAGGCGTCTATGGCTACACCTTC
CDR3 protein: CASSSSGQGVGVYGYTF
D gene: TRBD1
clone size: .
J gene: TRBJ1-2
CDR3 length: 17
V gene: TRBV25-1

CDR3 DNA: TGTGCCAGCAGCCAATCGGAGCTAAGGGGTAATCAGCCCCAGCATTTT
CDR3 protein: CASSQSELRGNQPQHF
D gene: .
clone size: once
J gene: TRBJ1-5
CDR3 length: 16
V gene: TRBV3-1/TRBV3-2

CDR3 DNA: TGTGCCAGCAGTACCCGGGACAGCAATGAGCAGTTCTTC
CDR3 protein: CASSTRDSNEQFF
D gene: TRBD1
clone size: few
J gene: TRBJ2-1
CDR3 length: 13
V gene: TRBV6-4

CDR3 DNA: TGTGCCAGCAGTGACACGGACAGGGGTGTTCACTTC
CDR3 protein: CASSDTDRGVHF
D gene: TRBD1
clone size: .
J gene: TRBJ2-5
CDR3 length: 12
V gene: TRBV6-4